These 17 T cell receptor beta chains were all obtained from the same sample, sequenced in a study of early T cells in non-severe SARS-CoV-2 infection. MiXCR, applied by TCRdb to the 5' RACE reads, yields one record per CDR3 protein. The sample shows about 20,000 distinct CDR3 sequences, 4.5% to 5% of them seen only once. The sample comprised whole blood. These receptors all stem from an adult who was a healthcare worker with PCR-confirmed SARS-CoV-2 infection or an uninfected control (not recorded which).

The rearrangement joins TRBV5-1 to TRBJ2-5, with 7 bases identical to TRBD2. V trimming: 4 bases; J trimming: 1 base; junction bases outside the gene matches: 10. The CDR3 runs to 16 residues. Germline V lookup: CDR1 SGHRS, CDR2 YFSETQ. CDR3 DNA: TGCGCCAGCAGCATATCAAGCGGGAATCGCCAAGAGACCCAGTACTTC. Translating gives CASSISSGNRQETQYF.

Sample share makes this clonotype medium-sized. The V call is TRBV7-9, the J call TRBJ1-5; maybe TRBD1 (6 bases). Trimming cost V 6 bases and J 0 bases, with 9 bases left between them. CDR1 is SEHNR and CDR2 is FQNEAQ in the germline V gene (reference sequence). The length of the CDR3 is 14 residues. CDR3 region: CASSVDSSNQPQHF. CDR3 sequence (DNA): TGTGCCAGCAGTGTGGACAGTAGCAATCAGCCCCAGCATTTT.

About this clonotype itself: Germline is not matched at one junction end, which may reflect a read error. The chain uses TRBV25-1 and TRBJ1-1; no reliable D call. This CDR3 spans 15 amino acids. Per the germline V gene, CDR1 is MGHDK and CDR2 is SYGVNS. CDR3 sequence: CASSEGPETDWGGIF. The CDR3, as DNA: TGTGCCAGCAGTGAGGGCCCCGAAACCGATTGGGGTGGTATCTTT.

This clonotype was counted many times. The chain uses TRBV6-2 or TRBV6-3 and TRBJ2-7; the D is unclear. The CDR3 is 16 amino acids. Germline V gene data show CDR1 as MNHEY and CDR2 as SVGEGT. V was clipped by 4 bases and J by 4 bases, with 20 bases between them. The CDR3 here is CASSSFGTDVYYEQYF. The CDR3, as DNA: TGTGCCAGCAGTTCCTTCGGAACAGACGTCTATTACGAGCAGTACTTC.

This clonotype is judged medium-sized. The chain employs TRBV12-3 or TRBV12-4 and TRBJ1-1, with TRBD1 as a possible D gene (5 bases). The CDR3 covers 13 residues. V lost 5 bases and J 6 bases, leaving 13 bases between the germline ends. CDR3 loop: CASSQQGVAEAFF. CDR3 nucleotide sequence: TGTGCCAGCAGTCAGCAGGGAGTGGCTGAAGCTTTCTTT.

This chain joins TRBV6-1 and TRBJ1-2; D uncertain. The CDR3 totals 11 residues. Germline loops: CDR1 MNHNS, CDR2 SASEGT. Between the trimmed V and J ends, which lost 7 bases and 5 bases, there was a span of 8 bases. CDR3 DNA: TGTGCCAGCACGCAGTTATATGGCTACACCTTC. Its protein is CASTQLYGYTF.

This clonotype was seen at least ten times. This sequence joins TRBV5-1 and TRBJ2-6; maybe TRBD2 (5 bases). Germline assignment: CDR1 SGHRS and CDR2 YFSETQ. The CDR3 sequence is 16 residues long. V was shortened by 0 bases and J by 0 bases, with 7 bases between the two germline ends. The CDR3 nucleotides are TGCGCCAGCAGCTTGGATGGGAGCTCTGGGGCCAACGTCCTGACTTTC. Its translation: CASSLDGSSGANVLTF.

There are many counts of this clonotype. This chain connects TRBV6-2 or TRBV6-3 to TRBJ1-1, with TRBD1 as a possible D gene (6 bases). Germline V gene data show CDR1 as MNHEY and CDR2 as SVGEGT. The CDR3 has 16 residues. Trimming left V 0 bases short and J 3 bases short, with 14 bases between. The CDR3 protein is CASSYSGRGIDTEAFF. The CDR3 DNA reads TGTGCCAGCAGTTACTCGGGCAGGGGTATCGACACTGAAGCTTTCTTT.

The chain links TRBV7-2 to TRBJ2-3, with 9 bases that match TRBD2. The germline CDR1 and CDR2 sequences are SGHTA and FQGNSA. V lost 3 bases and J lost 5; bases outside the gene matches: 3. The CDR3 has 14 residues. The CDR3 DNA sequence: TGTGCCAGCAGCTTGCTAGCGGGGAGAGATACGCAGTATTTT. It codes for CASSLLAGRDTQYF.

V gene TRBV30 combines with J gene TRBJ1-3, with 7 bases fitting TRBD1. This CDR3 comprises 13 residues. The germline V gene has CDR1 GTSNPN and CDR2 SVGIG (reference sequence). V shed 4 bases and J 6 bases; nucleotides not matched to a gene: 6. The CDR3 DNA sequence: TGTGCCTGGACTCCGACAGGGCAAAACACCATATATTTT. Amino acids: CAWTPTGQNTIYF.

The chain joins TRBV7-9 to TRBJ1-2; 8 bases agree with TRBD1. With 2 bases clipped from V and 8 bases from J, the junction kept 7 bases outside the gene matches. Germline CDR1 reads SEHNR; CDR2 reads FQNEAQ (reference sequence). The CDR3 extends over 14 amino acids. CDR3 coding DNA: TGTGCCAGCAGCTTATTAGCAGGGGGCGAGGGCTACACCTTC. Protein: CASSLLAGGEGYTF.

This chain connects TRBV10-1 to TRBJ2-1; D possibly corresponds to TRBD2 (6 bases). The CDR3 is made up of 15 amino acids. The V end lost 5 bases, the J end lost 9 bases, and 20 bases lay between the germline ends. CDR1 is WNHNN, CDR2 SYGVQD, per germline (reference sequence). The CDR3, as DNA: TGCGCCAGCAGTCGGGTGCGGGGCAACCTTGCTGAGCAGTTCTTC. This encodes CASSRVRGNLAEQFF.

This clonotype appeared many times. The gene calls are TRBV28 and TRBJ1-4; D ambiguous. The germline V gene encodes CDR1 MDHEN and CDR2 SYDVKM. CDR3 length: 14 residues. The germline V and J ends were trimmed by 8 bases and 0 bases, with 10 bases remaining between them. This CDR3 is CASFSRTTNEKLFF. The CDR3 DNA is TGTGCCAGCTTTTCCCGGACAACTAATGAAAAACTGTTTTTT.

There are many counts of this clonotype. The chain carries TRBV7-6 and TRBJ2-5; D not certain. The CDR3 loop spans 13 amino acids. From germline, CDR1 is SGHVS and CDR2 FNYEAQ. V was pared by 3 bases and J by 4 bases, with 9 bases between. CDR3 bases: TGTGCCAGCAGCTTTTCGGTGCTAGAGACCCAGTACTTC. It encodes CASSFSVLETQYF.

In this sample, this clonotype turned up many times. In DNA, the CDR3 is TGTGCCAGCAGCTTACAGGGAGAGACCCAGTACTTC. Its protein product is CASSLQGETQYF. The genes are TRBV7-6 and TRBJ2-5, with D tentatively TRBD1 (5 bases). Germline-derived CDR1 and CDR2 are SGHVS and FNYEAQ. CDR3 length: 12 residues. Trimming took 2 bases from V and 4 from J, leaving 5 bases between them.

The gene calls are TRBV5-1 and TRBJ2-7; 8 bases fit TRBD1. Germline V gene data show CDR1 as SGHRS and CDR2 as YFSETQ. V lost 4 bases and J lost 7; bases outside the gene matches: 7. The CDR3 totals 13 residues. This chain's CDR3 is CASSQGQDSEQYF. CDR3 coding DNA: TGCGCCAGCAGCCAGGGACAGGATAGTGAGCAGTACTTC.

This clonotype has a count of ten or more. The V call is TRBV18, the J call TRBJ2-7, with D perhaps TRBD2 (6 bases). Germline V gene sequence: CDR1 KGHSH, CDR2 LQKENI. The CDR3 runs 12 residues. Trimming removed 5 bases from V and 5 bases from J, with 10 bases in between. In DNA, the CDR3 is TGTGCCAGCTCATCGACTAGAAACGAGCAGTACTTC. Encoded protein: CASSSTRNEQYF.